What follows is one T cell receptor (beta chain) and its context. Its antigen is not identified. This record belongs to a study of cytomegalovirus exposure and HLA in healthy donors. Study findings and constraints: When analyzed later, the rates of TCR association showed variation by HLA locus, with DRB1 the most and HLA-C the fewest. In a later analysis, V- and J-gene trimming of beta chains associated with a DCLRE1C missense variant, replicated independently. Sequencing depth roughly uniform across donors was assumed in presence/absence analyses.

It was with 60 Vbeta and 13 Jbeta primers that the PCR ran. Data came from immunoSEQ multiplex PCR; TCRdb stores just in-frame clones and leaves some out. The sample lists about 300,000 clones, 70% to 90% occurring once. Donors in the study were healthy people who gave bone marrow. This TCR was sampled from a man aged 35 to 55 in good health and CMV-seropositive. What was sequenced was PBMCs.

CDR3 loop: CSVKTGYNSPLHF. As DNA, the CDR3 is TGCAGCGTTAAAACGGGGTATAATTCACCCCTCCACTTT. V gene TRBV29-1 combines with J gene TRBJ1-6; D not resolved. In germline, CDR1 is SQVTM, CDR2 ANQGSEA. CDR3 length: 13 residues. V was pared by 5 bases and J by 4 bases, with 9 bases between.